This T cell receptor beta chain was found in a study of control samples from healthy donors and cancer patients. Sequencing used immunoSEQ multiplex PCR; TCRdb keeps in-frame clones, though not all of them. Of 100,000 to 150,000 clones in the sample, roughly 91% are singletons; the top ten hold around 8.7%. The CDR3 consists of 17 residues. The germline V gene encodes CDR1 SGHNT and CDR2 YENEEA. V was shortened by 5 bases and J by 1 base, with 20 bases between the two germline ends. The TCR sequence derives from a man in his forties in good health. The chain joins TRBV11-3 to TRBJ1-1; tentatively, D is TRBD1 (6 bases). The sequenced material came from blood. CDR3 in DNA: TGTGCCAGCAGCCCCCTTTACTCGACAGGAGGGAACACTGAAGCTTTCTTT. Protein product: CASSPLYSTGGNTEAFF.